The 12 T cell receptor beta chains below come from one sample, sequenced in a study of blood T cell repertoires in COVID-19. Assay used: immunoSEQ multiplex PCR; TCRdb lists only in-frame clones, some missing. The data show around 160,000 clones, with around 84% seen just once and around 35% held by the top ten. The source material was peripheral blood. These receptor sequences come from a human donor in a cohort sampled during active COVID-19.

This chain connects TRBV5-6 to TRBJ2-7; TRBD2 matches at 11 bases. CDR3 length: 14 amino acids. CDR1 SGHDT and CDR2 YYEEEE come from the germline V gene. J lost 4 bases, V lost 5 bases, and 5 bases had no gene match. The CDR3 DNA sequence: TGTGCCAGCAGATGGGGACTAGCGGATTACGAGCAGTACTTC. This translates into CASRWGLADYEQYF. The variable domain in full, completed from reference TRBV5-6 and TRBJ2-7, reads DAGVTQSPTHLIKTRGQQVTLRCSPKSGHDTVSWYQQALGQGPQFIFQYYEEEERQRGNFPDRFSGHQFPNYSSELNVNALLLGDSALYLCASRWGLADYEQYFGPGTRLTVT.

The chain uses TRBV6-5 and TRBJ2-4; TRBD1 matches at 7 bases. CDR1 and CDR2 (germline): MNHEY, SVGAGI. With V trimmed by 6 bases and J by 1 base, 3 bases remained unmatched. The CDR3 consists of 14 residues. The CDR3 is CASSLQGAKNIQYF. The CDR3 nucleotides read TGTGCCAGCAGCCTACAGGGGGCCAAAAACATTCAGTACTTC.

A remark on this clone: Additional DNA sequences in this sample encode the identical CDR3. The genes are TRBV4-1 and TRBJ1-5, with no clear D. The CDR3 consists of 15 residues. Germline V gene sequence: CDR1 MGHRA, CDR2 YSYEKL. V gave up 0 bases and J gave up 1 base, with 7 bases separating them. The CDR3 DNA reads as TGCGCCAGCAGCCAAGACCGCGGGAGCAATCAGCCCCAGCATTTT. Translated, it gives CASSQDRGSNQPQHF.

The chain has TRBV6-5 and TRBJ1-2; perhaps TRBD1 as D (5 bases). CDR1 is MNHEY and CDR2 is SVGAGI in the germline V gene. The germline V and J ends were trimmed by 8 bases and 4 bases, with 14 bases remaining between them. CDR3 length: 13 amino acids. The CDR3 here is CASSDPGGYGYTF. CDR3 DNA sequence: TGTGCCAGCTCCGATCCGGGGGGCTATGGCTACACCTTC.

Here the CDR3 reads CASSPGLFSGNTIYF. CDR3 nucleotide sequence: TGCGCCAGCAGCCCGGGACTCTTCTCTGGAAACACCATATATTTT. The chain couples TRBV10-1 to TRBJ1-3; perhaps TRBD1 as D (5 bases). Germline assignment: CDR1 WNHNN and CDR2 SYGVQD (reference sequence). The V gene lost 6 bases and the J gene lost 0 bases, with 12 bases spanning the gap. This CDR3 spans 15 amino acids.

The chain is built from TRBV9 and TRBJ1-6; 8 bases agree with TRBD1. Trimming removed 0 bases from V and 10 bases from J; junction bases left unmatched: 6. In germline, CDR1 is SGDLS, CDR2 YYNGEE. CDR3 size: 15 residues. The CDR3 bases are TGTGCCAGCAGCGTAGCGGACAGGGTTCGGTCACCCCTCCACTTT. Its protein product is CASSVADRVRSPLHF.

The rearrangement joins TRBV6-2 or TRBV6-3 to TRBJ1-2, with TRBD1 as a possible D gene (5 bases). Germline values: CDR1 MNHEY, CDR2 SVGEGT. Trimming took 5 bases from V and 6 from J, leaving 19 bases between them. The CDR3 contains 15 residues. The DNA for the CDR3 is TGTGCCAGCAGTACCCTGATAGGGACTGGCGATGGCTACACCTTC. Translating gives CASSTLIGTGDGYTF.

J is TRBJ1-3 and V is TRBV7-2, with D maybe TRBD1 (5 bases). The CDR3 length is 15 residues. V lost 2 bases to trimming and J lost 0 bases, with 8 bases between them. Germline V gene data show CDR1 as SGHTA and CDR2 as FQGNSA. The CDR3 region is CASSLQGGSGNTIYF. The CDR3, as DNA: TGTGCCAGCAGCTTACAGGGCGGCTCTGGAAACACCATATATTTT.

The genes are TRBV3-1 (or the pseudogene TRBV3-2) and TRBJ1-4; D is possibly TRBD1 (5 bases). The CDR3 runs 15 residues. Germline V gives CDR1 LGHDT, CDR2 YNNKEL (reference sequence). V lost 1 base to trimming and J lost 8 bases, with 14 bases between them. The CDR3 region has the DNA TGTGCCAGCAGCCAAGTGCAGGGACGGGAGGAAAAACTGTTTTTT. Protein sequence: CASSQVQGREEKLFF.

The chain couples TRBV9 to TRBJ2-2; 9 bases agree with TRBD2. Germline lookup yields CDR1 SGDLS and CDR2 YYNGEE. The CDR3 consists of 17 residues. The J segment lost 2 bases and the V segment lost 4 bases, leaving 9 bases of the junction unmatched. In nucleotides, the CDR3 is TGTGCCAGCAGCTCGGGGGCTAGCGGGATTAACACCGGGGAGCTGTTTTTT. Its protein is CASSSGASGINTGELFF.

This clone was recorded only once. The chain is built from TRBV5-4 and TRBJ2-7, with TRBD2 as a possible D gene (5 bases). Germline CDR1 reads SGHNT; CDR2 reads YYREEE (reference sequence). This CDR3 has 15 amino acids. The V end lost 4 bases, the J end lost 3 bases, and 17 bases lay between the germline ends. The CDR3 loop is CASSLKDFLFYEQYF. The CDR3 coding sequence is TGTGCCAGCAGCCTAAAGGACTTTCTTTTCTACGAGCAGTACTTC. The whole variable domain, filled in from reference TRBV5-4 and TRBJ2-7, reads ETGVTQSPTHLIKTRGQQVTLRCSSQSGHNTVSWYQQALGQGPQFIFQYYREEENGRGNFPPRFSGLQFPNYSSELNVNALELDDSALYLCASSLKDFLFYEQYFGPGTRLTVT.

The CDR3 DNA reads TGCAGTGCTCAGGGTGGCTACACCTTC. The encoded protein is CSAQGGYTF. This sequence joins TRBV20-1 and TRBJ1-2; TRBD1 might be the D (5 bases). This CDR3 has 9 amino acids. CDR1 and CDR2 from the germline V gene are DFQATT and SNEGSKA (reference sequence). V lost 5 bases and J lost 7, with 5 bases in between.